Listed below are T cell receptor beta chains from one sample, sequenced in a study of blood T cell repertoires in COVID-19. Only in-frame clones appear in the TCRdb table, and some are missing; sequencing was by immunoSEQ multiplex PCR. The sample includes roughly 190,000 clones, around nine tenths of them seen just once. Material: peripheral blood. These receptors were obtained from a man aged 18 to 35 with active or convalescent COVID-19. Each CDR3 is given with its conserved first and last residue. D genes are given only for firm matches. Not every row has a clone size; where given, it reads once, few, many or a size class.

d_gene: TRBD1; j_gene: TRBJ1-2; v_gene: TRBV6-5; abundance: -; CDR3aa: CASSRGQGAGGYTF; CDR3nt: TGTGCCAGCAGTAGGGGACAGGGGGCGGGAGGCTACACCTTC
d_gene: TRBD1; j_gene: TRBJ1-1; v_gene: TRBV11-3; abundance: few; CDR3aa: CASSLGTAMNTEAFF; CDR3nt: TGTGCCAGCAGCCTCGGGACAGCAATGAACACTGAAGCTTTCTTT
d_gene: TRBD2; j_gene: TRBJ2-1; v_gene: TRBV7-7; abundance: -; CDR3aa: CASSQGLAGVGSNEQFF; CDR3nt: TGTGCCAGCAGCCAGGGACTAGCGGGAGTAGGCAGCAATGAGCAGTTCTTC
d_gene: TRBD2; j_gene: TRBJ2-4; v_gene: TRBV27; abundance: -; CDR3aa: CASRFVGGRGRDDGIQYF; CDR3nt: TGTGCCAGCAGATTTGTTGGTGGCCGGGGGAGGGACGACGGCATTCAGTACTTC
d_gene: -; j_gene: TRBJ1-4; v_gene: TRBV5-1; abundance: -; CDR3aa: CASSPWEGRVNEKLFF; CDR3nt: TGCGCCAGCAGCCCCTGGGAGGGGCGGGTTAATGAAAAACTGTTTTTT
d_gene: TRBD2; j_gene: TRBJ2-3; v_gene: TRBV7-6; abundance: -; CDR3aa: CASSFQAGGLTDTQYF; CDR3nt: TGTGCCAGCAGCTTCCAAGCGGGGGGACTCACAGATACGCAGTATTTT
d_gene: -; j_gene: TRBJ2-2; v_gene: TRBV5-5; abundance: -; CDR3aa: CASRLRRNANTGELFF; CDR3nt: TGTGCCAGCAGACTCCGGAGAAACGCGAACACCGGGGAGCTGTTTTTT
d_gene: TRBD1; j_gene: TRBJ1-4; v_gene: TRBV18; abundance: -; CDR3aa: CASSQGRTGPMEKLFF; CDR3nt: TGTGCCAGCTCCCAGGGTAGGACAGGGCCGATGGAAAAACTGTTTTTT
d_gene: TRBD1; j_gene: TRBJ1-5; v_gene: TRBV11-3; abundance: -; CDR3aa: CASRFRDRGPYSNQPQHF; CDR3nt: TGTGCCAGCAGATTCCGGGACAGGGGCCCATATAGCAATCAGCCCCAGCATTTT
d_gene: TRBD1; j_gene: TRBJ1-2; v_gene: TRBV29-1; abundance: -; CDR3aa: CSVVSSDRGELNYGYTF; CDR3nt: TGCAGCGTTGTAAGCTCGGACAGGGGAGAATTAAACTATGGCTACACCTTC
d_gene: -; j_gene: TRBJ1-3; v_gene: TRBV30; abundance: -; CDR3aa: CAWSFSGGNTIYF; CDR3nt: TGTGCCTGGAGTTTCAGCGGTGGAAACACCATATATTTT
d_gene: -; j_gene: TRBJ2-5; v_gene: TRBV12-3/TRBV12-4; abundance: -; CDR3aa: CASSGVQETQYF; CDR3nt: TGTGCCAGCAGTGGAGTACAAGAGACCCAGTACTTC
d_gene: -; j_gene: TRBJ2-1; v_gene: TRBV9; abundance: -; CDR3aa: CASSGRVHNEQFF; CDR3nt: TGTGCCAGCAGCGGCAGGGTCCACAATGAGCAGTTCTTC
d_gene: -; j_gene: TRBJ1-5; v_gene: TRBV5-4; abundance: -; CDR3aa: CASGRGTGEPQHF; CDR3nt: TGTGCCAGCGGGAGAGGCACCGGGGAGCCCCAGCATTTT
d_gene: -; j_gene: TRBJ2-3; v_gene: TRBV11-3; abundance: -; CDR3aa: CASSLGRETQSGSDTQYF; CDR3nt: TGTGCCAGCAGCTTGGGACGGGAGACCCAAAGTGGTTCAGATACGCAGTATTTT
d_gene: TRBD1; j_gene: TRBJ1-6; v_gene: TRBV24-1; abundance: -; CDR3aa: CATSDTPRTGGKSPLHF; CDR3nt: TGTGCCACCAGTGATACACCCCGGACAGGGGGGAAATCACCCCTCCACTTT
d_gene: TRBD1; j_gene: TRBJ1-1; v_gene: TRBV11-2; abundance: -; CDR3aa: CASRQGQNGAFF; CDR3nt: TGTGCCAGTAGACAGGGGCAAAACGGAGCTTTCTTT
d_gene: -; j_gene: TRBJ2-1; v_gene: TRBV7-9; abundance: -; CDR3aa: CASSSSLDEQFF; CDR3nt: TGTGCCAGCAGCTCTAGTCTCGATGAGCAGTTCTTC
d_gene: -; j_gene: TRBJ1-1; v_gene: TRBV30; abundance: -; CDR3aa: CAWSVQPNTEAFF; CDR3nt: TGTGCCTGGAGTGTACAGCCGAACACTGAAGCTTTCTTT
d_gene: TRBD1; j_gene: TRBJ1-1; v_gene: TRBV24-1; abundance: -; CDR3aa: CATSEWTGQNTEAFF; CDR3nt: TGTGCCACCAGTGAGTGGACAGGCCAGAACACTGAAGCTTTCTTT
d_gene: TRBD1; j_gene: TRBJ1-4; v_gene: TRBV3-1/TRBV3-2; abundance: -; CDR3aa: CASGGDRGTEKLFF; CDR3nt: TGTGCCAGCGGGGGGGACAGGGGTACAGAAAAACTGTTTTTT
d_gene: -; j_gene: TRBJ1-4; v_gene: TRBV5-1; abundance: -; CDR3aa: CASSLDFEKLFF; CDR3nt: TGCGCCAGCAGCTTGGACTTTGAAAAACTGTTTTTT
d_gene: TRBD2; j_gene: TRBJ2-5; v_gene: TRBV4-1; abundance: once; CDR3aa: CASSQLAGEETQYF; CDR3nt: TGCGCCAGCAGCCAGCTAGCGGGGGAGGAGACCCAGTACTTC
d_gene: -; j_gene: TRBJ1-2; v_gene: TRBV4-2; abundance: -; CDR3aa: CASSPQRYTGPANYGYTF; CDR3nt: TGTGCCAGCAGCCCGCAAAGGTACACGGGTCCAGCTAACTATGGCTACACCTTC
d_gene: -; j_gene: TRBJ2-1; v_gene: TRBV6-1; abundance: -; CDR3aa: CASSDGGLGYNEQFF; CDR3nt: TGTGCCAGCAGTGATGGGGGACTTGGGTACAATGAGCAGTTCTTC
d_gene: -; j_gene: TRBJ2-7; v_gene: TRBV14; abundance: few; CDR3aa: CASSHTGAYEQYF; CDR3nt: TGTGCCAGCAGCCACACCGGGGCCTACGAGCAGTACTTC
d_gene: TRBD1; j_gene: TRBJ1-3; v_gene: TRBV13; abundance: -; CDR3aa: CASSLVGGQGIPGNTIYF; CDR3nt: TGTGCCAGCAGCTTAGTAGGAGGACAGGGGATACCTGGAAACACCATATATTTT
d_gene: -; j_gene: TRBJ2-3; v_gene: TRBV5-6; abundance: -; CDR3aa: CASSLRKASSRADTQYF; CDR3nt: TGTGCCAGCAGCTTGCGTAAAGCCTCAAGTCGGGCAGATACGCAGTATTTT
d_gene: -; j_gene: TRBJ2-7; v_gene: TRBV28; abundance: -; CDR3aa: CASTLAVGGTASAYEQYF; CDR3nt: TGTGCCAGCACCCTAGCCGTAGGAGGGACAGCCTCGGCCTACGAGCAGTACTTC
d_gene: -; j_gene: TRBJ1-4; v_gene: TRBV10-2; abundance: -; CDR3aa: CASSESRAFIEKLFF; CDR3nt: TGCGCCAGCAGTGAGTCGAGAGCATTCATTGAAAAACTGTTTTTT
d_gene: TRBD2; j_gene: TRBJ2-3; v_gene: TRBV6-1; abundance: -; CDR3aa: CASSELAGVADTQYF; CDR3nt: TGTGCCAGCAGTGAACTAGCGGGAGTGGCAGATACGCAGTATTTT
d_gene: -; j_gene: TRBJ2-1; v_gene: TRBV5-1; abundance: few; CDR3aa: CASSLEGDDYNEQFF; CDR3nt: TGCGCCAGCAGCTTGGAGGGAGACGATTACAATGAGCAGTTCTTC
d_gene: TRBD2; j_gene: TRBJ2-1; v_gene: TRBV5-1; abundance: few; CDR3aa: CASSLAGDYSNEQFF; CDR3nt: TGCGCCAGCAGCCTAGCGGGGGATTACTCCAATGAGCAGTTCTTC
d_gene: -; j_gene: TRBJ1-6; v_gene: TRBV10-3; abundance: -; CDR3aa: CAIRQEPNSPLHF; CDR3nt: TGTGCCATACGACAGGAGCCTAATTCACCCCTCCACTTT
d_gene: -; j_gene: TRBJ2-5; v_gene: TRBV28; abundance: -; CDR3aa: CASSSQGRQTQYF; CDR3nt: TGTGCCAGCAGTTCCCAGGGTCGGCAGACCCAGTACTTC
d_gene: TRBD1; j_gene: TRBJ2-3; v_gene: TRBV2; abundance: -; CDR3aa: CASKYGQGGDTQYF; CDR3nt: TGTGCCAGCAAGTATGGACAGGGAGGAGATACGCAGTATTTT
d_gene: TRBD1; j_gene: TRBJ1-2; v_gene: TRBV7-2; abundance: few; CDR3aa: CAGNDRASNGYTF; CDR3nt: TGTGCCGGGAATGACAGGGCCTCAAATGGCTACACCTTC
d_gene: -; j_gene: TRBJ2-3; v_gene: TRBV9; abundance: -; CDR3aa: CASSTGATDTQYF; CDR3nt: TGTGCCAGTTCGACTGGGGCGACAGATACGCAGTATTTT
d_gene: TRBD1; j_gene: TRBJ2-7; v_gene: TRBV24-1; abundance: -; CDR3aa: CATSDIDRVTSYEQYF; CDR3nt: TGTGCCACCAGTGATATAGACAGGGTCACCTCCTACGAGCAGTACTTC
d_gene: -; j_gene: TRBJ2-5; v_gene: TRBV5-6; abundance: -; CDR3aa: CASSPSTGRGETQYF; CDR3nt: TGTGCCAGCAGCCCCTCGACAGGCCGCGGAGAGACCCAGTACTTC
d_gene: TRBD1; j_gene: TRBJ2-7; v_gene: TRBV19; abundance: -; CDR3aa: CASSSPGTGGYEQYF; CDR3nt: TGTGCCAGTAGTTCTCCCGGGACAGGTGGTTACGAGCAGTACTTC
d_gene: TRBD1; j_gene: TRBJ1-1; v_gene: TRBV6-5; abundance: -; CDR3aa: CASSRTGQVSEAFF; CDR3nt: TGTGCCAGCAGCCGGACAGGGCAAGTTTCTGAAGCTTTCTTT
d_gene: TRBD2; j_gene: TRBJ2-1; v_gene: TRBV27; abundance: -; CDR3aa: CASSFLAGGPKVEQFF; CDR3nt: TGTGCCAGCAGTTTTTTAGCGGGAGGGCCCAAGGTGGAGCAGTTCTTC
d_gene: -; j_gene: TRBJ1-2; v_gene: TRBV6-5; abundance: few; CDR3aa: CASSTGGNYGYTF; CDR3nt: TGTGCCAGCAGTACAGGCGGCAACTATGGCTACACCTTC
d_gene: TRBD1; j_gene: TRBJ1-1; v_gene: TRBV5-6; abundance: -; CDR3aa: CASSPDRGLAFF; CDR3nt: TGTGCCAGCAGCCCTGACAGGGGGCTAGCTTTCTTT
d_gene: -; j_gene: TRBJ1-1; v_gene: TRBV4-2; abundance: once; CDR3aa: CASSRRGGDTEAFF; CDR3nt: TGTGCCAGCAGCCGTCGGGGTGGAGACACTGAAGCTTTCTTT
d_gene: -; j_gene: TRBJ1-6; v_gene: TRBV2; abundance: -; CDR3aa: CASVTGSGSPLHF; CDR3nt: TGTGCCAGCGTTACCGGGTCAGGGTCACCCCTCCACTTT
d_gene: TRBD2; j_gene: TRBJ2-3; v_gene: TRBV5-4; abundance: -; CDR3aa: CASSSLAGVATQYF; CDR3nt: TGTGCCAGCAGCTCGCTAGCGGGAGTAGCTACGCAGTATTTT
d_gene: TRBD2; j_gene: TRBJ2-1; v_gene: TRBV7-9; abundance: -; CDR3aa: CASSLTSGENEQFF; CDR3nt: TGTGCCAGCAGCCTGACTAGCGGGGAAAATGAGCAGTTCTTC
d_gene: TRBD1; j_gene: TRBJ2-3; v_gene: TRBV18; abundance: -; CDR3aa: CASSPIRQGVADTQYF; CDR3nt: TGTGCCAGCTCACCCATCCGGCAGGGGGTGGCAGATACGCAGTATTTT
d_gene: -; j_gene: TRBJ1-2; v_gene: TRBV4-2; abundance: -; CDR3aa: CASSQDFGYDGYTF; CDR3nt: TGTGCCAGCAGCCAAGATTTCGGTTACGATGGCTACACCTTC
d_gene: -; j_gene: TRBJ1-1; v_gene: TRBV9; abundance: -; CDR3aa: CASSAGDAEAFF; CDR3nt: TGTGCCAGCAGCGCAGGGGACGCTGAAGCTTTCTTT
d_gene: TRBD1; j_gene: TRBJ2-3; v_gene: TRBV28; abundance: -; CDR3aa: CASLDWDRGPDTQYF; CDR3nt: TGTGCCAGTCTAGACTGGGACAGGGGGCCAGATACGCAGTATTTT
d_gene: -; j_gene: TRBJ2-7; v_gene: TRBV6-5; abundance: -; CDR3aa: CASSLGGTVSYEQYF; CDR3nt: TGTGCCAGCAGTTTAGGGGGGACAGTCTCCTACGAGCAGTACTTC
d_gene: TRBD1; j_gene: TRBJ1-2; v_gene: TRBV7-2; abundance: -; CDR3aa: CASSLRGQMGYTF; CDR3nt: TGTGCCAGCAGCTTAAGGGGGCAGATGGGCTACACCTTC
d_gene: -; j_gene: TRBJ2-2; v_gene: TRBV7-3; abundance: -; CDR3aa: CASSFSRLNTGELFF; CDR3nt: TGTGCCAGCAGCTTTAGCAGATTGAACACCGGGGAGCTGTTTTTT
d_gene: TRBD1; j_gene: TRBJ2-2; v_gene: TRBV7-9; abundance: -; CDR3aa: CASSLTGTGNTGELFF; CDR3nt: TGTGCCAGCAGCTTAACCGGGACAGGTAACACCGGGGAGCTGTTTTTT
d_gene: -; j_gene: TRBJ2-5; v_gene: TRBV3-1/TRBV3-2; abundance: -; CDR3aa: CASSHRGGETQYF; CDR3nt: TGTGCCAGCAGCCACAGGGGAGGGGAGACCCAGTACTTC
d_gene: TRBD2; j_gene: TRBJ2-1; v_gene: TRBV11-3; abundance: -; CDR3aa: CASSPRLAGGGYNEQFF; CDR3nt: TGTGCCAGCAGCCCGAGACTAGCGGGAGGGGGTTACAATGAGCAGTTCTTC
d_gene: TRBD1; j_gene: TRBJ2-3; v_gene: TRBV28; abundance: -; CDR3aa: CASSPRRGRTSTDTQYF; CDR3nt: TGTGCCAGCAGCCCCCGCAGGGGGAGAACTAGCACAGATACGCAGTATTTT